These 17 T cell receptor beta chains were sequenced from one sample in a study of blood T cell repertoires in COVID-19. Generated by immunoSEQ multiplex PCR, the TCRdb table keeps only in-frame clones and is missing some. The sample carries roughly 26,000 clones, about 94% recorded once. The sample was peripheral blood. These receptors were taken from a human donor with active COVID-19. The donor label of this sample is uncertain.

The chain has TRBV10-1 and TRBJ2-2, with 11 bases lining up with TRBD2. The CDR3 totals 18 residues. Germline values: CDR1 WNHNN, CDR2 SYGVQD (reference sequence). Trimming at V came to 4 bases and at J to 0 bases, leaving 7 bases not matched to a gene. Here the CDR3 DNA reads TGCGCCAGCAGTGGGTTACTAGCGGGAGCTCCGAACACCGGGGAGCTGTTTTTT. Its translation: CASSGLLAGAPNTGELFF.

Here the CDR3 DNA reads TGTGCCAGTAGTGGCCCGGGACTGGGGTTTGGTACGCAGTATTTT. Protein product: CASSGPGLGFGTQYF. This chain uses TRBV19 with TRBJ2-3, with D tentatively TRBD2 (6 bases). V was cut by 5 bases and J by 8 bases, with 20 bases left in between. Germline assignment: CDR1 LNHDA and CDR2 SQIVND (reference sequence). This CDR3 region has 15 residues.

V and J are TRBV5-1 and TRBJ2-2; perhaps TRBD2 as D (5 bases). This CDR3 has 15 amino acids. The V end lost 6 bases, the J end lost 4 bases, and 16 bases lay between the germline ends. From germline, CDR1 is SGHRS and CDR2 YFSETQ. CDR3 sequence reads: CASKPVGDLTGELFF. CDR3 DNA: TGCGCCAGCAAACCGGTGGGAGACCTCACCGGGGAGCTGTTTTTT.

The gene calls are TRBV9 and TRBJ2-2; D perhaps matches TRBD2 (6 bases). The CDR3 is 14 amino acids. Germline V lookup: CDR1 SGDLS, CDR2 YYNGEE. V was pared by 7 bases and J by 5 bases, with 15 bases between. The CDR3 sequence: CASGTVGGTGELFF. CDR3 DNA sequence: TGTGCCAGCGGAACTGTCGGGGGAACCGGGGAGCTGTTTTTT.

CDR3 bases: TGTGCCAGCAGCCAAACGGCGGACAGGGCCTACGAGCAGTACTTC. Residues: CASSQTADRAYEQYF. This sequence joins TRBV7-6 and TRBJ2-7, with 8 bases identical to TRBD1. Germline V CDR1 and CDR2: SGHVS, FNYEAQ. The CDR3 extends over 15 amino acids. The V segment lost 5 bases and the J segment 2 bases; nucleotides outside the gene matches: 8.

This chain joins TRBV11-2 and TRBJ1-1; TRBD1 might be the D (5 bases). Trimming took off 3 bases at V and 0 bases at J, with 11 bases between the two ends. The CDR3 runs to 15 residues. The germline V gene has CDR1 SGHAT and CDR2 FQNNGV. The CDR3 is CASSFSGGMNTEAFF. The CDR3 DNA sequence: TGTGCCAGCAGCTTTTCGGGGGGGATGAACACTGAAGCTTTCTTT.

The V call is TRBV5-1, the J call TRBJ2-7; tentative D call: TRBD2 (5 bases). The germline V gene encodes CDR1 SGHRS and CDR2 YFSETQ. Trimming removed 3 bases from V and 0 bases from J, with 10 bases in between. The CDR3 loop spans 14 amino acids. As DNA, the CDR3 is TGCGCCAGCAGCTCCGGAGGAGCCTCCTACGAGCAGTACTTC. Protein product: CASSSGGASYEQYF.

The chain uses TRBV5-4 and TRBJ1-4; maybe TRBD1 (5 bases). The CDR3 totals 14 residues. Germline V gene sequence: CDR1 SGHNT, CDR2 YYREEE (reference sequence). The V end lost 0 bases, the J end lost 8 bases, and 11 bases lay between the germline ends. The CDR3 spells CASSLDRGLEKLFF. The CDR3, as DNA: TGTGCCAGCAGCTTGGATCGGGGGTTGGAAAAACTGTTTTTT.

The chain is built from TRBV30 and TRBJ2-3; D not resolved. V was clipped by 1 base and J by 0 bases, with 8 bases between them. Looked up from germline, CDR1 is GTSNPN and CDR2 is SVGIG (reference sequence). There are 14 residues in the CDR3. In nucleotides, the CDR3 is TGTGCCTGGAGTGATGACACTAGCACAGATACGCAGTATTTT. Amino acids: CAWSDDTSTDTQYF. Variable domain in full (rest from reference TRBV30 and TRBJ2-3): SQTIHQWPATLVQPVGSPLSLECTVEGTSNPNLYWYRQAAGRGLQLLFYSVGIGQISSEVPQNLSASRPQDRQFILSSKKLLLSDSGFYLCAWSDDTSTDTQYFGPGTRLTVL.

A single count supports this clone. The J gene is TRBJ1-6, the V gene TRBV6-5; D not certain. CDR3 length: 15 amino acids. Trimming removed 6 bases from V and 10 bases from J, with 19 bases in between. Germline lookup yields CDR1 MNHEY and CDR2 SVGAGI. CDR3 DNA sequence: TGTGCCAGCAGCCGGGGAGCGCGGGTGGGCTCACCCCTCCACTTT. Translation: CASSRGARVGSPLHF.

J is TRBJ2-5 and V is TRBV18; 12 positions agree with TRBD2. The CDR3 runs 17 residues. CDR1 is KGHSH, CDR2 LQKENI, per germline. J was trimmed by 1 base and V by 4 bases; bases with no gene match: 7. This CDR3 reads CASSRTSGKPIQETQYF. CDR3 bases: TGTGCCAGCTCACGGACTAGCGGGAAACCCATCCAAGAGACCCAGTACTTC.

This chain connects TRBV6-4 to TRBJ2-3, with a tentative D call TRBD2 (5 bases). This CDR3 has 14 amino acids. The V gene lost 0 bases and the J gene lost 2 bases, with 6 bases spanning the gap. Germline V gene lookup returns CDR1 MRHNA and CDR2 SNTAGT. CDR3 sequence reads: CASSDSLDTDTQYF. In DNA, the CDR3 is TGTGCCAGCAGTGACTCACTAGACACAGATACGCAGTATTTT.

V gene TRBV18 combines with J gene TRBJ1-6; no definite D call. The CDR3 sequence is 14 residues long. V lost 3 bases and J 7 bases, leaving 10 bases between the germline ends. CDR1 and CDR2 (germline): KGHSH, LQKENI. CDR3 sequence reads: CASSPSSENSPLHF. The CDR3 bases are TGTGCCAGCTCACCTAGTTCGGAGAATTCACCCCTCCACTTT.

This rearrangement joins TRBV7-2 to TRBJ1-2; 7 positions agree with TRBD1. This CDR3 has 14 amino acids. The V gene end was trimmed by 5 bases and the J gene end by 3 bases; junction bases not matched to a gene: 6. Germline V gene data show CDR1 as SGHTA and CDR2 as FQGNSA. CDR3 nucleotide sequence: TGTGCCAGCAGCCCCCCCACAGGGGACTATGGCTACACCTTC. Its translation: CASSPPTGDYGYTF.

This clone was recorded only once. The rearrangement uses TRBV2 and TRBJ1-6, with unresolved D. Trimming cost V 6 bases and J 0 bases, with 12 bases left between them. The germline V gene has CDR1 SNHLY and CDR2 FYNNEI. The CDR3 spans 16 residues. DNA for the CDR3: TGTGCCAGCAGGCTGGTAGGGAGCTCCTATAATTCACCCCTCCACTTT. Translating it yields CASRLVGSSYNSPLHF.

The chain joins TRBV7-2 to TRBJ1-1, with TRBD1 matching 8 bases. J gave up 0 bases and V 5 bases, and 14 bases lay outside the gene matches. This CDR3 contains 18 residues. The germline CDR1 and CDR2 sequences are SGHTA and FQGNSA. This chain's CDR3 is CASSPLRGRMGVNTEAFF. DNA for the CDR3: TGTGCCAGCAGCCCCCTCAGGGGGCGCATGGGGGTGAACACTGAAGCTTTCTTT.

The V and J genes are TRBV2 and TRBJ1-4; unclear D gene. Trimming took off 3 bases at V and 4 bases at J, with 12 bases between the two ends. This CDR3 contains 15 residues. Looked up from germline, CDR1 is SNHLY and CDR2 is FYNNEI. The CDR3 sequence: CASSDLGNFNEKLFF. CDR3 coding DNA: TGTGCCAGCAGTGATCTAGGCAACTTTAATGAAAAACTGTTTTTT. The full variable domain, completed using reference TRBV2 and TRBJ1-4, is EPEVTQTPSHQVTQMGQEVILRCVPISNHLYFYWYRQILGQKVEFLVSFYNNEISEKSEIFDDQFSVERPDGSNFTLKIRSTKLEDSAMYFCASSDLGNFNEKLFFGSGTQLSVL.